These 11 T cell receptor beta chains were sequenced from one sample in a study of early T cells in non-severe SARS-CoV-2 infection. Each CDR3 protein is one row after TCRdb ran MiXCR on the 5' RACE reads. The sample consists of approximately 76,000 distinct CDR3 sequences, roughly 12% of them appearing once. Sample: whole blood. The origin of the receptors is an adult who was a healthcare worker with PCR-confirmed SARS-CoV-2 infection or an uninfected control (not recorded which).

The chain is built from TRBV20-1 and TRBJ2-4; TRBD2 matches 11 bases. The length of the CDR3 is 19 residues. The V gene end was trimmed by 5 bases and the J gene end by 2 bases; junction bases not matched to a gene: 17. Germline V gives CDR1 DFQATT, CDR2 SNEGSKA (reference sequence). DNA for the CDR3: TGCAGTGCTCCCCTCCTAGCGGGGGGTCTAAAAGCATCCAAAAACATTCAGTACTTC. Translating gives CSAPLLAGGLKASKNIQYF.

V usage is TRBV14 and J usage is TRBJ2-7; 7 bases line up with TRBD1. The CDR3 length is 15 residues. V lost 0 bases and J lost 3; bases outside the gene matches: 5. CDR1 is SGHDN, CDR2 FVKESK, per germline. The CDR3 reads CASSQETGRLYEQYF. The DNA of the CDR3 is TGTGCCAGCAGCCAAGAGACAGGGAGACTCTACGAGCAGTACTTC.

In its sample, this clonotype was seen many times. The chain links TRBV29-1 to TRBJ1-1; 8 bases are a match to TRBD1. The V segment lost 6 bases and the J segment 1 base; nucleotides outside the gene matches: 7. Germline CDR1 SQVTM, CDR2 ANQGSEA. The CDR3 covers 14 residues. This CDR3 reads CSVDPTGGNTEAFF. Written as DNA, the CDR3 is TGCAGCGTAGACCCTACAGGGGGGAACACTGAAGCTTTCTTT. Combining the CDR3 with reference TRBV29-1 and TRBJ1-1 gives the whole variable domain SAVISQKPSRDICQRGTSLTIQCQVDSQVTMMFWYRQQPGQSLTLIATANQGSEATYESGFVIDKFPISRPNLTFSTLTVSNMSPEDSSIYLCSVDPTGGNTEAFFGQGTRLTVV.

The rearrangement links TRBV29-1 to TRBJ1-1; D remains unclear. This CDR3 contains 12 residues. V was trimmed by 5 bases and J by 0 bases, leaving 7 bases between them. CDR1 and CDR2 (germline): SQVTM, ANQGSEA. The CDR3 nucleotides are TGCAGCGTTCAGCCGATGAACACTGAAGCTTTCTTT. It specifies CSVQPMNTEAFF.

This clonotype has at least ten counts. The chain uses TRBV9 and TRBJ1-6; a possible D gene is TRBD1 (5 bases). Germline V gene sequence: CDR1 SGDLS, CDR2 YYNGEE. V shed 0 bases and J shed 10 bases, with 14 bases lying between them. This CDR3 comprises 15 residues. The CDR3 is CASSVEGEGRSPLHF. In DNA, the CDR3 is TGTGCCAGCAGCGTAGAGGGAGAGGGACGCTCACCCCTCCACTTT.

This clonotype has more than one count but fewer than ten. The rearrangement joins TRBV4-1 to TRBJ2-3, with a tentative D call TRBD1 (5 bases). The CDR3 sequence is 16 residues long. V shed 1 base and J shed 0 bases, with 11 bases lying between them. CDR1 MGHRA and CDR2 YSYEKL come from the germline V gene. The CDR3 reads CASSQVGATSTDTQYF. Written as DNA, the CDR3 is TGCGCCAGCAGCCAAGTAGGGGCGACAAGCACAGATACGCAGTATTTT.

This clonotype was detected a few times. The chain combines TRBV5-3 with TRBJ2-3; D is uncertain. TRBV5-3 is given ORF status, its function remaining uncertain. V was shortened by 0 bases and J by 0 bases, with 20 bases between the two germline ends. The CDR3 runs 19 residues. CDR3 amino acids: CARSLAPVPGRASTDTQYF. The DNA of the CDR3 is TGTGCCAGAAGCTTGGCCCCCGTCCCAGGTAGGGCTAGCACAGATACGCAGTATTTT.

There are many counts of this clonotype. The chain joins TRBV7-3 to TRBJ2-1; 9 bases match TRBD1. CDR3 size: 16 residues. V was pared by 2 bases and J by 3 bases, with 5 bases of the junction left unmatched. Germline V gives CDR1 SGHTA, CDR2 FQGTGA. The CDR3 DNA is TGTGCCAGCAGCTTAGACCGGGACAGGGACTACAATGAGCAGTTCTTC. Amino acid sequence: CASSLDRDRDYNEQFF.

The chain employs TRBV7-6 and TRBJ2-1; 8 nucleotides align to TRBD1. CDR3 size: 15 residues. Germline CDR1 is SGHVS and CDR2 is FNYEAQ. V lost 4 bases and J lost 7; bases outside the gene matches: 9. CDR3 residues: CASSSLGTGRNEQFF. The CDR3 DNA follows: TGTGCCAGCAGCTCCCTCGGGACAGGCAGGAATGAGCAGTTCTTC.

The CDR3 DNA is TGTGCCAGCAGCTTCCTAAGGCCGCGCGGAATAGTCCCCGGGGAGCTGTTTTTT. It specifies CASSFLRPRGIVPGELFF. The genes are TRBV11-1 and TRBJ2-2; D is undetermined. V lost 3 bases to trimming and J lost 6 bases, with 23 bases between them. The CDR3 contains 18 residues. The germline CDR1 and CDR2 sequences are SGHAT and FQDESV (reference sequence).

The chain is built from TRBV6-5 and TRBJ1-2; D not certain. The CDR3 spans 14 residues. Germline CDR1 and CDR2: MNHEY and SVGAGI. V lost 2 bases, J lost 4 bases, and 11 bases lay in between. The CDR3 sequence: CASSYAQVGYGYTF. CDR3 DNA: TGTGCCAGCAGTTACGCGCAGGTCGGCTATGGCTACACCTTC.